What follows is one T cell receptor beta chain and its context. Its target is not known. Focal radiation and CTLA-4 blockade (ipilimumab) were tested in chemo-refractory metastatic non-small-cell lung cancer patients. This record belongs to a study of radiotherapy plus CTLA-4 blockade in lung cancer. Study-wide context: In about 20% of patients, objective responses were seen; roughly 30% had disease control. Overall study findings and caveats: With interferon-beta, early dynamics of blood T cell clones were reported to best predict response. TCR clones from tumors expanded in blood after radiotherapy plus ipilimumab.

Profiling relied on immunoSEQ multiplex PCR, and the TCRdb table lists in-frame clones only, not all of them. The sample consists of 80,000 to 95,000 clones, 80% to 85% of them appearing once. The source of this sequence is a human donor with non-small cell lung cancer who had stable disease on radiotherapy plus ipilimumab. Material: peripheral blood, obtained from a patient treated with radiotherapy plus ipilimumab.

The CDR3 reads CASSIEMTSRTDTQYF. CDR3 nucleotides: TGTGCCAGTAGTATCGAGATGACTAGCCGCACAGATACGCAGTATTTT. V and J are TRBV19 and TRBJ2-3, with 7 bases that match TRBD2. Germline CDR1 reads LNHDA; CDR2 reads SQIVND (reference sequence). The CDR3 has 16 residues. V lost 3 bases, J lost 1 base, and 7 bases stayed unmatched. Variable domain in full (rest from reference TRBV19 and TRBJ2-3): DGGITQSPKYLFRKEGQNVTLSCEQNLNHDAMYWYRQDPGQGLRLIYYSQIVNDFQKGDIAEGYSVSREKKESFPLTVTSAQKNPTAFYLCASSIEMTSRTDTQYFGPGTRLTVL.